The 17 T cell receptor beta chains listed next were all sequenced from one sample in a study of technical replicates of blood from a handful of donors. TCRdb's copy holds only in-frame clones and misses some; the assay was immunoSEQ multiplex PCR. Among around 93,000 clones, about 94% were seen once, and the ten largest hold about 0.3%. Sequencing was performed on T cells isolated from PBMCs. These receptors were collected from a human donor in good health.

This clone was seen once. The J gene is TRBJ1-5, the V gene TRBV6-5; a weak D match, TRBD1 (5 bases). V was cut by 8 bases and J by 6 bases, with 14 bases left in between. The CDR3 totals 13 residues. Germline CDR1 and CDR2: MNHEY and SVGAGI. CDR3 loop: CASRRGEGQPQHF. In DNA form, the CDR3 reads TGTGCCAGCCGCCGAGGGGAGGGTCAGCCCCAGCATTTT.

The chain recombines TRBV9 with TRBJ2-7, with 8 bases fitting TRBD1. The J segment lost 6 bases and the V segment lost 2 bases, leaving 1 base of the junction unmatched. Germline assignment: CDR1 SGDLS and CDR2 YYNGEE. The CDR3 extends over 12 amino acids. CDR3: CASSVTGGEQYF. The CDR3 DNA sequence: TGTGCCAGCAGCGTTACAGGGGGCGAGCAGTACTTC.

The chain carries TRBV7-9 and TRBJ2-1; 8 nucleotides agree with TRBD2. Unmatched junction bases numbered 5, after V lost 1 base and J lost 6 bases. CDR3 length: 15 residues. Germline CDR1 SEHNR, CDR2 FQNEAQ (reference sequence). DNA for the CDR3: TGTGCCAGCAGCTTAGGGGCCGGGAGGGGCAATGAGCAGTTCTTC. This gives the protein CASSLGAGRGNEQFF.

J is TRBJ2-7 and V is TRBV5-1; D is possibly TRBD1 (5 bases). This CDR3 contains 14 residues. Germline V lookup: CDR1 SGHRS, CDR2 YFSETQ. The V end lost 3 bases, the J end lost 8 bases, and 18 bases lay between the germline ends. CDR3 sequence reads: CASSSDTATPQQYF. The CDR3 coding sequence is TGCGCCAGCAGCTCGGACACCGCGACCCCTCAGCAGTACTTC.

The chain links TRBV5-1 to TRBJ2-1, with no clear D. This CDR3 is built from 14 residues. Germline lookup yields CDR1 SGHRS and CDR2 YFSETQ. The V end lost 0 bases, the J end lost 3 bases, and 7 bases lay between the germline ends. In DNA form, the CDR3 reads TGCGCCAGCAGCTTGGTGGAGATCTACAATGAGCAGTTCTTC. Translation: CASSLVEIYNEQFF.

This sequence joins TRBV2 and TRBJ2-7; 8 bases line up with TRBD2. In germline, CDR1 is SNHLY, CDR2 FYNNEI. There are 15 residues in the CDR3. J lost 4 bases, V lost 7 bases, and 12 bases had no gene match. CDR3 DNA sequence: TGTGCCAGCAACCCCCGTCCGGGACTAGAGTACGAGCAGTACTTC. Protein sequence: CASNPRPGLEYEQYF.

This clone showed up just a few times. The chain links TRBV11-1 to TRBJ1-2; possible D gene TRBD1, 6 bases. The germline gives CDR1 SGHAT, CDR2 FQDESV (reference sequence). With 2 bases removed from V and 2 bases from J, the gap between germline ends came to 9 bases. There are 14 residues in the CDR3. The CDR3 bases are TGTGCCAGCAGCTTAAATGGACAGAACTATGGCTACACCTTC. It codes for CASSLNGQNYGYTF.

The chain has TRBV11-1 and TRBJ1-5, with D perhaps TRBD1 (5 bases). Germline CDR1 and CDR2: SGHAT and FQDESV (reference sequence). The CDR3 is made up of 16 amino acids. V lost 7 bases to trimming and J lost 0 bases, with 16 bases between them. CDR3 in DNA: TGTGCCAGCACCCCCCGACAGCCTTATAGCAATCAGCCCCAGCATTTT. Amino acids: CASTPRQPYSNQPQHF.

The CDR3, as DNA: TGCAGTGCTGGGACTAGCGGGAGGAATGAGCAGTTCTTC. This codes for CSAGTSGRNEQFF. The rearrangement joins TRBV29-1 to TRBJ2-1, with TRBD2 identical over 15 bases. CDR3 length equals 13 residues. CDR1 is SQVTM, CDR2 ANQGSEA, per germline.

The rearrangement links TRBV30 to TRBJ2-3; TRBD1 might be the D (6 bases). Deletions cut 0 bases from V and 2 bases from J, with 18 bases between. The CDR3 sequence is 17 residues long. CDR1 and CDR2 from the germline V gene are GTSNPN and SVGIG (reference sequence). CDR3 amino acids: CAWSVGRGSSFTDTQYF. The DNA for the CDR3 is TGTGCCTGGAGTGTGGGCAGGGGCAGCTCCTTCACAGATACGCAGTATTTT.

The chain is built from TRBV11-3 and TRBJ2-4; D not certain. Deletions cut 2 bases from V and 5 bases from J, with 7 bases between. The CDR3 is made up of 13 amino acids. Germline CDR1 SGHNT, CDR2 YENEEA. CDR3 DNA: TGTGCCAGCAGCTTATTCCAGGAAAACATTCAGTACTTC. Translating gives CASSLFQENIQYF.

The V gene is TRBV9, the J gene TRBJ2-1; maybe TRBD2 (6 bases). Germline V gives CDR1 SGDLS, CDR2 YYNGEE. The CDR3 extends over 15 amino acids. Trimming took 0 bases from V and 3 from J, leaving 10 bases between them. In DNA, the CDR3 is TGTGCCAGCAGCGTAGCTCTAGCGAACTACAATGAGCAGTTCTTC. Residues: CASSVALANYNEQFF.

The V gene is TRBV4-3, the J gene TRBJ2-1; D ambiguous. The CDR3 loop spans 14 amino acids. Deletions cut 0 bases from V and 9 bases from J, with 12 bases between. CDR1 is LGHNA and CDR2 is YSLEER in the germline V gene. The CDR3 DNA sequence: TGCGCCAGCAGCCAAGACGCGGCTATGGGTGAGCAGTTCTTC. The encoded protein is CASSQDAAMGEQFF.

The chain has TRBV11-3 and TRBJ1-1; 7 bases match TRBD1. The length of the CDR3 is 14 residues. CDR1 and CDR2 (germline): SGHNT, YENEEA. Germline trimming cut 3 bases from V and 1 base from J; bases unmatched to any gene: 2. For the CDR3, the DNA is TGTGCCAGCAGCTTTCCAGGGGGGAACACTGAAGCTTTCTTT. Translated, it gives CASSFPGGNTEAFF. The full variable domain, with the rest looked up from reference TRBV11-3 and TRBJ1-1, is EAGVVQSPRYKIIEKKQPVAFWCNPISGHNTLYWYLQNLGQGPELLIRYENEEAVDDSQLPKDRFSAERLKGVDSTLKIQPAELGDSAVYLCASSFPGGNTEAFFGQGTRLTVV.

CDR3: CASSPILAGMRDTQYF. The CDR3 nucleotides are TGTGCCAGCAGCCCTATACTAGCGGGGATGAGAGATACGCAGTATTTT. This chain connects TRBV14 to TRBJ2-3; 10 positions match TRBD2. The CDR3 contains 16 residues. With 4 bases clipped from V and 5 bases from J, the junction kept 9 bases outside the gene matches. CDR1 and CDR2 (germline): SGHDN, FVKESK.

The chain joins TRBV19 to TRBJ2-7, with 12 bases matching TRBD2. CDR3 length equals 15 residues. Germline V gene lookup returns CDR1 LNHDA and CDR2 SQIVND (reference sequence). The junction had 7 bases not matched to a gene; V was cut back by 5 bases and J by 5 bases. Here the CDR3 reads CASSLRLAGANEQYF. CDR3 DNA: TGTGCCAGTAGTCTCCGACTAGCGGGAGCGAACGAGCAGTACTTC.

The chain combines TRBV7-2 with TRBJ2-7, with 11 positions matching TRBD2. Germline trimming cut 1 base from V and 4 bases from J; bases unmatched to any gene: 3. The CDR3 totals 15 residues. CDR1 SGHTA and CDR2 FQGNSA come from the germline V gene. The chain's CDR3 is CASSLGLAGNYEQYF. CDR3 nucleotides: TGTGCCAGCAGCTTAGGACTAGCGGGAAATTACGAGCAGTACTTC.